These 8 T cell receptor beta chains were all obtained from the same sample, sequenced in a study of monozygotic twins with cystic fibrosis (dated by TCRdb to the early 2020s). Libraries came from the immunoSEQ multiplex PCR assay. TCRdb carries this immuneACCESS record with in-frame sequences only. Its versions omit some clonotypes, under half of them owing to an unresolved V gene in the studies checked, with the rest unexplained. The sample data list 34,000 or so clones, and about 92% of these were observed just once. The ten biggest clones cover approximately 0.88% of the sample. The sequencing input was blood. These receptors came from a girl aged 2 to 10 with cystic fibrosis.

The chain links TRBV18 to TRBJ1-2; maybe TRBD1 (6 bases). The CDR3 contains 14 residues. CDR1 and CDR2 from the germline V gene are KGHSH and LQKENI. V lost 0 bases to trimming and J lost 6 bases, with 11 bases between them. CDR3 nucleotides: TGTGCCAGCTCACCACCGGGAACAGGGAATGGCTACACCTTC. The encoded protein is CASSPPGTGNGYTF. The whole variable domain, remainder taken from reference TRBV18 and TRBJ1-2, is NAGVMQNPRHLVRRRGQEARLRCSPMKGHSHVYWYRQLPEEGLKFMVYLQKENIIDESGMPKERFSAEFPKEGPSILRIQQVVRGDSAAYFCASSPPGTGNGYTFGSGTRLTVV.

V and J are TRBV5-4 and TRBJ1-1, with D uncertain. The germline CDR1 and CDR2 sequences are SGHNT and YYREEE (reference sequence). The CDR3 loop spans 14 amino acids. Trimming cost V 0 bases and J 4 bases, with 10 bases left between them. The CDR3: CASSLGQTGTEAFF. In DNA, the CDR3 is TGTGCCAGCAGCTTGGGCCAGACGGGCACTGAAGCTTTCTTT. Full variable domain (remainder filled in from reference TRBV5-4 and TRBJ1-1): ETGVTQSPTHLIKTRGQQVTLRCSSQSGHNTVSWYQQALGQGPQFIFQYYREEENGRGNFPPRFSGLQFPNYSSELNVNALELDDSALYLCASSLGQTGTEAFFGQGTRLTVV.

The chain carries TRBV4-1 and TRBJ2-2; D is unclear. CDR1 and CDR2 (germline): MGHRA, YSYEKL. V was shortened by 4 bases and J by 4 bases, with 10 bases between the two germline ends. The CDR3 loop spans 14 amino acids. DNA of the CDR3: TGCGCCAGCAGCCCCCTTACGCCCACCGGGGAGCTGTTTTTT. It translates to CASSPLTPTGELFF.

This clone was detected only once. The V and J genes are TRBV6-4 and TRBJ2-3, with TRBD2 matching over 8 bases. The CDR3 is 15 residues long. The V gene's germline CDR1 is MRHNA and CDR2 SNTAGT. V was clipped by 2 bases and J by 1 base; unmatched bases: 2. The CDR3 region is CASSDGAGGTDTQYF. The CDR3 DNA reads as TGTGCCAGCAGTGACGGAGCGGGGGGCACAGATACGCAGTATTTT.

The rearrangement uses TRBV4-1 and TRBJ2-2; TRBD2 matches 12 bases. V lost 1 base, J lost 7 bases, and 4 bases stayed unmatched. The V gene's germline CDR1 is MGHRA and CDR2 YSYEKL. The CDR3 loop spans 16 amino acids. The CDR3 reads CASSQALAGGVGELFF. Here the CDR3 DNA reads TGCGCCAGCAGCCAAGCACTAGCGGGAGGTGTCGGGGAGCTGTTTTTT.

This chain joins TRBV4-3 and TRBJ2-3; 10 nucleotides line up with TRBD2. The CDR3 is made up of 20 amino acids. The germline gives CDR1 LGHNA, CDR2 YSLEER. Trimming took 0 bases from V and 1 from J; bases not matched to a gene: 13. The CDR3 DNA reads TGCGCCAGCAGCCAAGATTCCCCTAGCGGGAGTCGGGGGCGCACAGATACGCAGTATTTT. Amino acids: CASSQDSPSGSRGRTDTQYF.

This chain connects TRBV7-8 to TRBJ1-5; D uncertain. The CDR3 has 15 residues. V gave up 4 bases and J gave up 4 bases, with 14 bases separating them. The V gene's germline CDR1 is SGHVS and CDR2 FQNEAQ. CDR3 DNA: TGTGCCAGCAGCTCTCAGCTCAGGAATAATCAGCCCCAGCATTTT. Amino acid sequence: CASSSQLRNNQPQHF.

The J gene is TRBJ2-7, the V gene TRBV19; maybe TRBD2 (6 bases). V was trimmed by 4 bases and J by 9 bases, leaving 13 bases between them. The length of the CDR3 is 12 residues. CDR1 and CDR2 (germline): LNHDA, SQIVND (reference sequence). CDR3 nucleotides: TGTGCCAGTAGTAACCCGGGGACTTCGCAGTACTTC. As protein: CASSNPGTSQYF.